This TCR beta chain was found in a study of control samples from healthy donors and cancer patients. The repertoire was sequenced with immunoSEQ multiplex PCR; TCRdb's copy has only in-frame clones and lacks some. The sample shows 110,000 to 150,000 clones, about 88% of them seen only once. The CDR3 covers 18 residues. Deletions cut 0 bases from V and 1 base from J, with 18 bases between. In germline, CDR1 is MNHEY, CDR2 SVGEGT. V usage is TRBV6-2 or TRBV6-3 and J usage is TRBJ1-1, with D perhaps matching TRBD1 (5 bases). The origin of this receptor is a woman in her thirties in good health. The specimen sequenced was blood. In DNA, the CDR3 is TGTGCCAGCAGTTACTCGTATGTAAAGGGCAGGGCGAACACTGAAGCTTTCTTT. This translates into CASSYSYVKGRANTEAFF.